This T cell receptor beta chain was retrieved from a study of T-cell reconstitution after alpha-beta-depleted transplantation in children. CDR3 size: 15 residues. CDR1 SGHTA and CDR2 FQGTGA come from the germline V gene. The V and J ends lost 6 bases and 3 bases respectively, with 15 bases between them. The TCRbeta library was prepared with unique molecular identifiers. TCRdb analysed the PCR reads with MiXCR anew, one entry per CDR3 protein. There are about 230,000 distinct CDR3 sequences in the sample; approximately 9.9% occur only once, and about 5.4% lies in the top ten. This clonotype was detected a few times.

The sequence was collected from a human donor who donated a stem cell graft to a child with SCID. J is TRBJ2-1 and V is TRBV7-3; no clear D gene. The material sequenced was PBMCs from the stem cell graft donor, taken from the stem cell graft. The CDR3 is CASSRQSTLYNEQFF. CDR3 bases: TGTGCCAGCAGTAGGCAGTCAACCCTCTACAATGAGCAGTTCTTC.